Below are 5 T cell receptor beta chains sequenced from a single sample in a study of cytomegalovirus exposure and HLA in healthy donors. Researchers ran the PCR with 60 Vbeta and 13 Jbeta primers. The repertoire was sequenced with immunoSEQ multiplex PCR; TCRdb's copy has only in-frame clones and lacks some. The repertoire holds approximately 160,000 clones, with 80% to 90% as singletons. Sequencing used PBMCs. The source of these receptors is a girl between 10 and 17 years old in good health and CMV-seropositive.

V gene TRBV7-8 combines with J gene TRBJ2-7, with D perhaps TRBD2 (6 bases). V was trimmed by 6 bases and J by 5 bases, leaving 11 bases between them. The CDR3 has 12 residues. The germline V gene has CDR1 SGHVS and CDR2 FQNEAQ. The CDR3 is CASSSGLNEQYF. The DNA of the CDR3 is TGTGCCAGCAGTAGCGGCTTGAACGAGCAGTACTTC. Looking up the rest from reference TRBV7-8 and TRBJ2-7 gives the full variable domain: GAGVSQSPRYKVAKRGQDVALRCDPISGHVSLFWYQQALGQGPEFLTYFQNEAQLDKSGLPSDRFFAERPEGSVSTLKIQRTQQEDSAVYLCASSSGLNEQYFGPGTRLTVT.

The CDR3 loop reads CASSGGGGENYGYTF. CDR3 in DNA: TGTGCCAGCAGTGGAGGAGGGGGCGAAAACTATGGCTACACCTTC. The J gene is TRBJ1-2, the V gene TRBV6-4; 7 positions match TRBD1. With 4 bases clipped from V and 2 bases from J, the junction kept 7 bases outside the gene matches. The CDR3 length is 15 residues. CDR1 and CDR2 from the germline V gene are MRHNA and SNTAGT.

V and J are TRBV11-3 and TRBJ2-1, with 10 bases fitting TRBD2. Germline V CDR1 and CDR2: SGHNT, YENEEA. The CDR3 covers 14 residues. The junction had 7 bases not matched to a gene; V was cut back by 6 bases and J by 8 bases. This CDR3 is CASSSSGGADEQFF. For the CDR3, the DNA is TGTGCCAGCAGTTCGAGCGGGGGGGCCGATGAGCAGTTCTTC.

This chain uses TRBV4-1 with TRBJ1-4, with D perhaps matching TRBD1 (6 bases). Germline V gene data show CDR1 as MGHRA and CDR2 as YSYEKL. V lost 8 bases, J lost 7 bases, and 20 bases lay in between. CDR3 length equals 15 residues. The CDR3 here is CASALTGQSSEKLFF. The CDR3 region has the DNA TGCGCCAGCGCACTGACTGGACAGAGTAGTGAAAAACTGTTTTTT.

The J gene is TRBJ1-5, the V gene TRBV7-8; D not certain. The germline V gene encodes CDR1 SGHVS and CDR2 FQNEAQ. The ends were cut back, 1 base at V and 3 bases at J, with 10 bases in the middle. The CDR3 sequence is 15 residues long. CDR3 protein: CASSLGQLVNQPQHF. The CDR3 nucleotides read TGTGCCAGCAGCTTAGGCCAGCTAGTCAATCAGCCCCAGCATTTT.